A single T cell receptor beta chain is shown here with its context. This specimen belongs to a study of blood T cell repertoires in COVID-19. Study-wide background: Material from acute and convalescent COVID-19 was sourced from the United States, Italy and Spain. PBMCs, B-cell-depleted T cells, or T cells were the source of the cDNA or gDNA that made up the material.

Source study methods: Amplifying reference gene primers gave estimates of nucleated cell counts. The table came from immunoSEQ multiplex PCR; TCRdb's copy has only in-frame clones and leaves some out. That table is the source of V, J and clone size, and D and trimming were worked out from the DNA. Among 250,000 to 300,000 clones listed, about nine tenths were seen once. Germline CDR1 SGHAT, CDR2 FQDESV (reference sequence). This CDR3 contains 14 residues. Trimming shortened V by 2 bases and J by 0 bases, and 7 bases separated the two germline ends. The TCR sequence derives from a woman aged 45-60 years who had recovered from COVID-19. The rearrangement uses TRBV11-1 and TRBJ1-2; D is unclear. The sample was peripheral blood. The CDR3 is CASSLNGANYGYTF. The DNA of the CDR3 is TGTGCCAGCAGCTTAAACGGAGCTAACTATGGCTACACCTTC.